A selection of T cell receptor beta chains follows, all from one sample in a study of cytomegalovirus exposure and HLA in healthy donors. Profiled with immunoSEQ multiplex PCR; TCRdb holds only in-frame clones, not every one. The sample has around 140,000 clones, about three quarters seen once. Specimen: PBMCs. Source of these receptors: a woman younger than 30 in good health and CMV-seronegative. Both conserved end residues are part of each CDR3. The D gene is left open where the match is weak. Not every row has a clone size; where given, it reads once, few, many or a size class.

D gene | J gene | V gene | clone size | CDR3 protein | CDR3 DNA
. | TRBJ2-1 | TRBV5-8 | . | CASKGGGAYNEQFF | TGTGCCAGCAAGGGAGGGGGTGCCTACAATGAGCAGTTCTTC
. | TRBJ2-1 | TRBV6-5 | . | CASSYRGEQFF | TGTGCCAGCAGTTACCGCGGTGAGCAGTTCTTC
TRBD1 | TRBJ2-1 | TRBV29-1 | . | CSVGTGFNEQFF | TGCAGCGTCGGGACAGGATTTAATGAGCAGTTCTTC
TRBD1 | TRBJ1-1 | TRBV6-5 | few | CASREDRETEAFF | TGTGCCAGCAGGGAGGACAGGGAGACTGAAGCTTTCTTT
. | TRBJ1-1 | TRBV6-5 | few | CASSPGLGGTEAFF | TGTGCCAGCAGCCCCGGACTCGGAGGGACTGAAGCTTTCTTT
TRBD2 | TRBJ2-7 | TRBV5-1 | few | CASSFPDASGFCEQYF | TGCGCCAGCAGCTTCCCCGACGCTAGCGGGTTCTGCGAGCAGTACTTC
TRBD2 | TRBJ2-1 | TRBV6-5 | . | CATSETSSSYNEQFF | TGTGCCACCAGCGAGACTAGCAGCTCCTACAATGAGCAGTTCTTC
. | TRBJ2-5 | TRBV27 | . | CASSLSRTVQETQYF | TGTGCCAGCAGTTTATCGCGGACTGTCCAAGAGACCCAGTACTTC
TRBD2 | TRBJ2-7 | TRBV7-9 | . | CASSRPGGEQYF | TGTGCCAGCAGCCGTCCGGGGGGCGAGCAGTACTTC
TRBD2 | TRBJ2-7 | TRBV5-6 | . | CASSSPGRSSYEQYF | TGTGCCAGCAGCTCCCCCGGGAGGAGCTCCTACGAGCAGTACTTC
TRBD1 | TRBJ2-2 | TRBV5-1 | . | CASSLDGQGATGELFF | TGCGCCAGCAGCTTGGACGGACAGGGGGCGACCGGGGAGCTGTTTTTT
. | TRBJ2-7 | TRBV15 | . | CATKAGASYEQYF | TGTGCCACCAAGGCAGGGGCGAGTTACGAGCAGTACTTC
TRBD2 | TRBJ2-3 | TRBV5-1 | . | CASSSLGGVRSTDTQYF | TGCGCCAGCAGCTCGCTTGGGGGGGTTAGAAGCACAGATACGCAGTATTTT
TRBD2 | TRBJ2-5 | TRBV18 | few | CAISPPSGLAATGETQYF | TGTGCCATCTCACCACCAAGTGGGCTAGCGGCCACTGGGGAGACCCAGTACTTC
. | TRBJ1-5 | TRBV6-1 | . | CASSRRDSNQPQHF | TGTGCCAGCAGTCGACGGGATAGCAATCAGCCCCAGCATTTT
TRBD1 | TRBJ2-2 | TRBV19 | few | CASNVGTGVRTGELFF | TGTGCCAGTAATGTAGGGACAGGGGTTCGCACCGGGGAGCTGTTTTTT
. | TRBJ1-1 | TRBV18 | . | CASSPNGGDMPFF | TGTGCCAGCTCACCCAACGGGGGGGATATGCCTTTCTTT
. | TRBJ2-1 | TRBV6-6 | few | CASSSGVPGLEQFF | TGTGCCAGCAGTTCTGGAGTCCCCGGCCTTGAGCAGTTCTTC
TRBD1 | TRBJ2-7 | TRBV11-2 | . | CASSLVDRGSVEQYF | TGTGCCAGCAGCTTAGTTGACAGGGGATCGGTCGAGCAGTACTTC
. | TRBJ1-1 | TRBV30 | . | CAWIELDFYSEAFF | TGTGCCTGGATCGAATTAGATTTCTATTCTGAAGCTTTCTTT
. | TRBJ1-5 | TRBV29-1 | . | CSVTITADQPQHF | TGCAGCGTTACTATAACAGCGGATCAGCCCCAGCATTTT
. | TRBJ2-2 | TRBV6-6 | few | CASSRLVEELFF | TGTGCCAGCAGCCGACTAGTTGAGGAGCTGTTTTTT
TRBD1 | TRBJ1-5 | TRBV7-8 | . | CASSLPLDRGWQPQHF | TGTGCCAGCAGTCTTCCCCTGGACAGGGGGTGGCAGCCCCAGCATTTT
TRBD1 | TRBJ1-1 | TRBV13 | . | CASSSMRDRAQAFF | TGTGCCAGCAGCTCGATGCGGGACAGGGCTCAAGCTTTCTTT
TRBD2 | TRBJ2-1 | TRBV4-2 | . | CASSQDLVLAGVGEQFF | TGTGCCAGCAGCCAAGATTTGGTACTAGCGGGAGTCGGCGAGCAGTTCTTC
TRBD2 | TRBJ2-2 | TRBV23-1 | . | CASSQSRLAGNTGELFF | TGCGCCAGCAGTCAATCGAGGCTAGCGGGGAACACCGGGGAGCTGTTTTTT
TRBD1 | TRBJ2-1 | TRBV18 | few | CASSLFGQGNEQFF | TGTGCCAGCTCACTCTTCGGACAGGGCAATGAGCAGTTCTTC
TRBD2 | TRBJ2-1 | TRBV7-2 | . | CASSFNGREYNEQFF | TGTGCCAGCAGCTTCAACGGGAGGGAATACAATGAGCAGTTCTTC
. | TRBJ2-4 | TRBV27 | . | CASSLSSTGIQYF | TGTGCCAGCAGTTTATCTAGCACCGGCATTCAGTACTTC
TRBD1 | TRBJ2-7 | TRBV2 | . | CASSTQGTYEQYF | TGTGCCAGCAGCACACAGGGGACCTACGAGCAGTACTTC
TRBD1 | TRBJ1-1 | TRBV5-1 | . | CASSLEQGGFEAFF | TGCGCCAGCAGCTTGGAACAGGGGGGGTTTGAAGCTTTCTTT
TRBD2 | TRBJ2-7 | TRBV7-2 | . | CASSPLASGRAEQYF | TGTGCCAGCAGCCCCCTGGCTAGCGGGAGGGCCGAGCAGTACTTC
. | TRBJ2-5 | TRBV27 | . | CASSRTGGVGTQYF | TGTGCCAGCAGTAGAACAGGGGGGGTCGGGACCCAGTACTTC
. | TRBJ2-2 | TRBV19 | . | CAIQTRGSGELFF | TGCGCCATCCAGACTCGCGGTTCCGGGGAGCTGTTTTTT
. | TRBJ2-1 | TRBV4-1 | . | CASSQEAVVSSYNEQFF | TGCGCCAGCAGCCAAGAAGCGGTCGTAAGCTCCTACAATGAGCAGTTCTTC
TRBD1 | TRBJ2-3 | TRBV12-5 | . | CASGSGGAFADTQYF | TGTGCTAGTGGTTCAGGGGGCGCTTTTGCAGATACGCAGTATTTT
. | TRBJ2-7 | TRBV6-5 | few | CASSYSAVSGGYEQYF | TGTGCCAGCAGTTACTCGGCCGTTAGCGGAGGCTACGAGCAGTACTTC
TRBD1 | TRBJ1-2 | TRBV5-6 | . | CASSLTGGGYTF | TGTGCCAGCAGCTTGACAGGGGGCGGCTACACCTTC
TRBD1 | TRBJ1-2 | TRBV30 | . | CAWTRETGINGYTF | TGTGCCTGGACCCGGGAGACAGGGATAAATGGCTACACCTTC
TRBD2 | TRBJ2-2 | TRBV11-3 | . | CASSSFEGRGPTGELFF | TGTGCCAGCAGCTCTTTCGAGGGGAGGGGTCCCACCGGGGAGCTGTTTTTT
. | TRBJ1-2 | TRBV7-9 | . | CASSRDDYGYTF | TGTGCCAGCAGCCGAGATGACTATGGCTACACCTTC
TRBD1 | TRBJ1-2 | TRBV6-1 | . | CASSPRTGGGYTF | TGTGCCAGCAGTCCGCGGACAGGGGGAGGCTACACCTTC
TRBD1 | TRBJ2-1 | TRBV2 | few | CASSEARTGLNNEQFF | TGTGCCAGCAGTGAAGCCCGGACAGGGCTTAACAATGAGCAGTTCTTC
. | TRBJ1-5 | TRBV2 | . | CASSRYRSEGNQPQHF | TGTGCCAGCAGTAGATACAGGAGCGAGGGCAATCAGCCCCAGCATTTT
. | TRBJ2-1 | TRBV7-9 | . | CASSLALGGVNEQFF | TGTGCCAGCAGCTTAGCCCTAGGGGGAGTAAATGAGCAGTTCTTC
. | TRBJ1-2 | TRBV27 | . | CASSFQNRDYGYTF | TGTGCCAGCAGTTTCCAAAACAGGGACTATGGCTACACCTTC
. | TRBJ1-1 | TRBV10-3 | few | CASQTGLDTEAFF | TGTGCCAGCCAGACAGGTTTGGACACTGAAGCTTTCTTT
. | TRBJ1-1 | TRBV5-1 | . | CASSLYAGATEAFF | TGCGCCAGCAGCTTGTATGCGGGGGCCACTGAAGCTTTCTTT
TRBD2 | TRBJ2-1 | TRBV5-1 | . | CASSFGPVRAGGAYNEQFF | TGCGCCAGCAGCTTCGGTCCGGTCAGAGCGGGAGGGGCGTACAATGAGCAGTTCTTC
. | TRBJ2-5 | TRBV29-1 | . | CSVVYTSLQETQYF | TGCAGCGTCGTATACACGTCCCTCCAAGAGACCCAGTACTTC
TRBD1 | TRBJ1-2 | TRBV5-4 | . | CASSRDRRYGYTF | TGTGCCAGCAGCCGGGACAGGCGATATGGCTACACCTTC
TRBD2 | TRBJ2-2 | TRBV9 | few | CASSRHREGLGGELFF | TGTGCCAGCAGCCGGCACCGGGAGGGGCTGGGCGGGGAGCTGTTTTTT
. | TRBJ1-5 | TRBV19 | . | CASLGGSKTQPQHF | TGTGCCAGTCTTGGGGGGTCGAAGACTCAGCCCCAGCATTTT
TRBD2 | TRBJ2-7 | TRBV2 | once | CASSSLAGGYEQYF | TGTGCCAGCAGCTCTCTAGCGGGAGGGTACGAGCAGTACTTC
. | TRBJ1-1 | TRBV2 | . | CASRLVNTEAFF | TGTGCCAGCAGGCTAGTGAACACTGAAGCTTTCTTT
. | TRBJ1-5 | TRBV1 | . | CTSSQERDRGPVHQPQHF | TGCACCAGCAGCCAAGAGAGGGACAGGGGCCCCGTCCATCAGCCCCAGCATTTT
. | TRBJ1-1 | TRBV5-1 | . | CASSPGGRSTEAFF | TGCGCCAGCAGCCCCGGGGGAAGGTCCACTGAAGCTTTCTTT
. | TRBJ2-2 | TRBV18 | . | CASSPGSGDTGELFF | TGTGCCAGCTCACCAGGGTCGGGGGACACCGGGGAGCTGTTTTTT
TRBD2 | TRBJ2-7 | TRBV4-2 | few | CASSQGKGLAGTRVSYEQYF | TGTGCCAGCAGCCAAGGAAAGGGGCTAGCGGGGACTCGAGTTTCCTACGAGCAGTACTTC
TRBD1 | TRBJ2-7 | TRBV5-6 | . | CASSNGTGLSYEQYF | TGTGCCAGCAGCAACGGGACAGGCCTCTCCTACGAGCAGTACTTC